A single sample gave rise to the 16 T cell receptor beta chains below, sequenced in a study of T cells in Graves' hyperthyroidism and ophthalmopathy. Amplified TCR beta CDR3 regions came from RNA transcripts. The TCR CDR3 was amplified in a first-round RT-PCR using the HTBI primer set. One entry per CDR3 protein, called by TCRdb with MiXCR from the multiplex PCR reads. Of 150,000 or so distinct CDR3 sequences listed, approximately 20% are singletons. Material for sequencing was blood. All receptors derive from a woman aged 45-65 years with Graves' hyperthyroidism that later progressed to Graves' ophthalmopathy.

This clonotype was recorded many times. V usage is TRBV5-8 and J usage is TRBJ1-4; no firm D call. V lost 5 bases and J lost 0, with 11 bases in between. CDR1 and CDR2 (germline): SGHTS, YDEGEE. The CDR3 is 15 amino acids. CDR3 in amino acids: CASSLIAATNEKLFF. The CDR3 region has the DNA TGTGCCAGCAGTCTGATCGCTGCAACTAATGAAAAACTGTTTTTT.

This clonotype was detected many times. CDR3 loop: CSARDSGSTDTQYF. The DNA for the CDR3 is TGCAGTGCTAGAGATAGCGGGAGCACAGATACGCAGTATTTT. The chain joins TRBV20-1 to TRBJ2-3, with 7 bases identical to TRBD2. Trimming at V came to 0 bases and at J to 0 bases, leaving 0 bases not matched to a gene. This CDR3 spans 14 amino acids. Germline V gene data show CDR1 as DFQATT and CDR2 as SNEGSKA (reference sequence).

This clonotype has only a few counts. V usage is TRBV9 and J usage is TRBJ2-5; 7 bases align to TRBD1. V trimming: 1 base; J trimming: 5 bases; junction bases outside the gene matches: 20. CDR1 SGDLS and CDR2 YYNGEE come from the germline V gene. This CDR3 spans 19 amino acids. In DNA, the CDR3 is TGTGCCAGCAGCGTAAGTTTCCTGGGTGGACAGGCCCTCCAGGAGACCCAGTACTTC. This codes for CASSVSFLGGQALQETQYF.

In this sample, this clonotype turned up once. The gene calls are TRBV2 and TRBJ1-6; D is unresolved. Trimming pared 4 bases from V and 4 bases from J, leaving 8 bases between. The CDR3 spans 14 residues. Germline assignment: CDR1 SNHLY and CDR2 FYNNEI. The CDR3 loop reads CASSVTAYNSPLHF. CDR3 DNA sequence: TGTGCCAGCAGTGTAACAGCTTATAATTCACCCCTCCACTTT.

This clonotype was counted at least ten times. The chain uses TRBV2 and TRBJ2-6, with D maybe TRBD2 (5 bases). The V end lost 6 bases, the J end lost 0 bases, and 6 bases lay between the germline ends. In germline, CDR1 is SNHLY, CDR2 FYNNEI. The CDR3 is 14 residues long. The CDR3 region is CASRAVSGANVLTF. The CDR3 DNA reads as TGTGCCAGCAGAGCGGTCTCTGGGGCCAACGTCCTGACTTTC.

This clonotype came up many times. The chain has TRBV15 and TRBJ1-2; D might be TRBD1 (5 bases). Germline V gene sequence: CDR1 LNHNV, CDR2 YYDKDF (reference sequence). The CDR3 has 15 residues. V gave up 1 base and J gave up 7 bases, with 16 bases separating them. The CDR3 DNA reads as TGTGCCACCAGCAGAGGGCAGGGAGGTGGTCGTGGCTACACCTTC. It yields the protein CATSRGQGGGRGYTF.

The chain has TRBV20-1 and TRBJ2-7; 8 bases are a match to TRBD1. The germline CDR1 and CDR2 sequences are DFQATT and SNEGSKA (reference sequence). J was trimmed by 6 bases and V by 6 bases; bases with no gene match: 10. The CDR3 length is 13 residues. For the CDR3, the DNA is TGCAGTGCCCCAAAGGCAGGGGGCGGCGAGCAGTACTTC. It translates to CSAPKAGGGEQYF.

The gene calls are TRBV28 and TRBJ2-3, with a possible D match to TRBD1 (5 bases). CDR1 and CDR2 (germline): MDHEN, SYDVKM. V was pared by 5 bases and J by 4 bases, with 19 bases between. The CDR3 sequence is 16 residues long. This chain's CDR3 is CASSTAAGRVADTQYF. The CDR3 DNA reads as TGTGCCAGCAGTACCGCCGCCGGCAGGGTGGCAGATACGCAGTATTTT.

This clonotype has more than one count but fewer than ten. The chain is built from TRBV27 and TRBJ2-1; TRBD2 matches 10 bases. V trimming: 5 bases; J trimming: 2 bases; junction bases outside the gene matches: 6. Germline CDR1 and CDR2: MNHEY and SMNVEV (reference sequence). The CDR3 spans 16 residues. The CDR3 nucleotides read TGTGCCAGCAGTCTCCTAGCGGGAGCCCCCTACAATGAGCAGTTCTTC. It translates to CASSLLAGAPYNEQFF.

This clonotype has ten or more counts. This sequence joins TRBV20-1 and TRBJ2-7, with 8 nucleotides matching TRBD2. Per germline, CDR1 DFQATT and CDR2 SNEGSKA (reference sequence). Trimming removed 3 bases from V and 2 bases from J; junction bases left unmatched: 3. This CDR3 has 13 amino acids. CDR3: CSASILAAYEQYF. The CDR3 DNA follows: TGCAGTGCTAGTATACTAGCGGCCTACGAGCAGTACTTC.

This clonotype was observed many times. J is TRBJ1-6 and V is TRBV28; possible D gene TRBD1, 5 bases. Germline CDR1 reads MDHEN; CDR2 reads SYDVKM. CDR3 length: 15 residues. Trimming stripped 6 bases from V and 7 bases from J, with 16 bases between. Written as DNA, the CDR3 is TGTGCCAGCAGCGCTCATTCAGGGAGCAATTCACCCCTCCACTTT. Translated, it gives CASSAHSGSNSPLHF.

The table lists this clonotype with a few counts. The chain has TRBV10-1 and TRBJ1-1; no firm D call. This CDR3 region has 13 residues. Germline values: CDR1 WNHNN, CDR2 SYGVQD (reference sequence). The V end lost 0 bases, the J end lost 6 bases, and 8 bases lay between the germline ends. The CDR3 loop is CASSESGYAEAFF. CDR3 DNA: TGCGCCAGCAGTGAGTCAGGATACGCTGAAGCTTTCTTT.

This clonotype was observed many times. This rearrangement joins TRBV3-1 to TRBJ2-1; either TRBD1 or TRBD2 may supply D (7 bases each). The CDR3 consists of 15 residues. Trimming left V 7 bases short and J 3 bases short, with 16 bases between. Germline V gene sequence: CDR1 LGHDT, CDR2 YNNKEL (reference sequence). DNA for the CDR3: TGTGCCAGCACCGGGGACAGCGGGGACTACAATGAGCAGTTCTTC. Its protein product is CASTGDSGDYNEQFF.

The chain employs TRBV6-1 and TRBJ2-2; 11 bases map to TRBD2. CDR1 and CDR2 from the germline V gene are MNHNS and SASEGT. The CDR3 spans 18 residues. Trimming removed 5 bases from V and 4 bases from J; junction bases left unmatched: 12. The CDR3 spells CASSTRLAGKRGTGELFF. CDR3 DNA sequence: TGTGCCAGCAGTACACGACTAGCGGGAAAGCGAGGCACCGGGGAGCTGTTTTTT.

This clonotype came up many times. The chain employs TRBV11-2 and TRBJ2-7; 8 nucleotides align to TRBD2. In germline, CDR1 is SGHAT, CDR2 FQNNGV. The CDR3 extends over 15 amino acids. V trimming: 2 bases; J trimming: 3 bases; junction bases outside the gene matches: 6. The CDR3 protein is CASSLKAGLVYEQYF. The CDR3 nucleotides are TGTGCCAGCAGCTTAAAGGCGGGACTAGTCTACGAGCAGTACTTC. Full variable domain (outside the CDR3, taken from reference TRBV11-2 and TRBJ2-7): EAGVAQSPRYKIIEKRQSVAFWCNPISGHATLYWYQQILGQGPKLLIQFQNNGVVDDSQLPKDRFSAERLKGVDSTLKIQPAKLEDSAVYLCASSLKAGLVYEQYFGPGTRLTVT.

The rearrangement joins TRBV20-1 to TRBJ2-5; 7 bases fit TRBD2. The CDR3 totals 15 residues. From germline, CDR1 is DFQATT and CDR2 SNEGSKA (reference sequence). With V trimmed by 4 bases and J by 1 base, 9 bases remained unmatched. The CDR3 DNA is TGCAGTGCTACTAGCGGAGGACTTTTCCAAGAGACCCAGTACTTC. Its protein product is CSATSGGLFQETQYF.